Listed below are T cell receptor beta chains from one sample, sequenced in a study of cytomegalovirus exposure and HLA in healthy donors. TCRdb's copy holds only in-frame clones and misses some; the assay was immunoSEQ multiplex PCR. The repertoire holds roughly 120,000 clones, with roughly 82% as singletons. The material sequenced was PBMCs. The receptors come from a human donor in good health. CDR3s include the opening cysteine and the closing phenylalanine or tryptophan. The order of the fields is clone size, CDR3 length, J gene, D gene, V gene, CDR3 DNA, CDR3 protein. A D gene is named only where the DNA matches it firmly. The size field is filled for only some rows; it gives once, few, many or a size class.

. | 13 | TRBJ2-5 | TRBD2 | TRBV11-2 | TGTGCCAGCAGCCCCCGCGGGGGGGAAACCCAGTACTTC | CASSPRGGETQYF
. | 15 | TRBJ2-1 | TRBD2 | TRBV4-2 | TGTGCCAGCAGCCCGGGACTAGCGGGAGTAGATGAGCAGTTCTTC | CASSPGLAGVDEQFF
. | 16 | TRBJ1-2 | . | TRBV21-1 | TGTGCCAGGGTCCCCAAGTTGGGTGGGTCAGGTTATGGCTACACCTTC | CARVPKLGGSGYGYTF
. | 15 | TRBJ2-3 | TRBD1 | TRBV25-1 | TGTGCCAGCAGTGACGTGGACAGGGTGACAGATACGCAGTATTTT | CASSDVDRVTDTQYF
. | 14 | TRBJ1-4 | . | TRBV4-1 | TGCGCCAGCAGCCCAACAGGTTATAATGAAAAACTGTTTTTT | CASSPTGYNEKLFF
. | 14 | TRBJ2-3 | . | TRBV28 | TGTGCCAGCAGTCCACGGGGAAGCACAGATACGCAGTATTTT | CASSPRGSTDTQYF
once | 15 | TRBJ2-7 | TRBD2 | TRBV6-5 | TGTGCCAGCAGGCAAACTAGCGGCCCTCCCTACGAGCAGTACTTC | CASRQTSGPPYEQYF
once | 14 | TRBJ1-1 | . | TRBV18 | TGTGCCAGCTCACGAGGACAGTCGAACACTGAAGCTTTCTTT | CASSRGQSNTEAFF
. | 15 | TRBJ1-1 | TRBD1 | TRBV7-9 | TGTGCCAGCAGCTTATTCAGGGGGCAGGGCACTGAAGCTTTCTTT | CASSLFRGQGTEAFF
. | 16 | TRBJ2-2 | TRBD1 | TRBV27 | TGTGCCAGCACCACGACAGGGGGCGTAATCGCCGGGGAGCTGTTTTTT | CASTTTGGVIAGELFF
. | 15 | TRBJ2-2 | . | TRBV7-9 | TGTGCCAGCAGCCCTACGGATAGGGGCACCGGGGAGCTGTTTTTT | CASSPTDRGTGELFF
. | 15 | TRBJ1-3 | TRBD1 | TRBV7-2 | TGTGCCAGCAGCTTTGGACAGGCGAGAGGAAACACCATATATTTT | CASSFGQARGNTIYF
. | 14 | TRBJ1-5 | . | TRBV18 | TGTGCCAGCTCCCAAGGACAGTCCAATCAGCCCCAGCATTTT | CASSQGQSNQPQHF
. | 13 | TRBJ2-7 | . | TRBV5-1 | TGCGCCAGCAGCTTGTTGAGCTCCTACGAGCAGTACTTC | CASSLLSSYEQYF
few | 15 | TRBJ1-1 | . | TRBV5-8 | TGTGCCAGCAGCTTAACAATCGGGGGGGGGACTGAAGCTTTCTTT | CASSLTIGGGTEAFF
. | 15 | TRBJ1-6 | . | TRBV9 | TGTGCCAGCAGCGCCCGGGGGGAGGGGAACTCACCCCTCCACTTT | CASSARGEGNSPLHF
. | 14 | TRBJ1-2 | . | TRBV25-1 | TGTGCCAGCCACGGGGAGGGTAGGGTCTCTGGCTACACCTTC | CASHGEGRVSGYTF
. | 16 | TRBJ2-2 | . | TRBV18 | TGTGCCAGCTCACGGGGCTCGGGAGCGAACACCGGGGAGCTGTTTTTT | CASSRGSGANTGELFF
. | 15 | TRBJ1-2 | TRBD1 | TRBV14 | TGTGCCAGCAGCCCCACCACAGGGGCACAGGGTGGCTACACCTTC | CASSPTTGAQGGYTF
. | 16 | TRBJ2-2 | TRBD2 | TRBV9 | TGTGCTAGCAGCGCCACAAGCGGGAGAGGAACCGGGGAGCTGTTTTTT | CASSATSGRGTGELFF
. | 16 | TRBJ1-1 | . | TRBV9 | TGTGCCAGCAGCGTTGGGCCCCCCCTTGCGAACACTGAAGCTTTCTTT | CASSVGPPLANTEAFF
. | 13 | TRBJ2-6 | . | TRBV28 | TGTGCCAGCAGCCTTTCTGGGGCCAACGTCCTGACTTTC | CASSLSGANVLTF
. | 11 | TRBJ2-5 | . | TRBV6-1 | TGTGCCAGCAGTCCGGTGGAGACCCAGTACTTC | CASSPVETQYF
. | 12 | TRBJ2-1 | . | TRBV21-1 | TGTGCCGTAGGAGGTTCATACAATGAGCAGTTCTTC | CAVGGSYNEQFF
. | 13 | TRBJ2-2 | . | TRBV19 | TGTGCCAGTACCGGACTGTATTCGGGGGAGCTGTTTTTT | CASTGLYSGELFF
. | 16 | TRBJ2-3 | . | TRBV5-4 | TGTGCCAGCAGTCCCCTCGCGGGCGGGGCCACAGATACGCAGTATTTT | CASSPLAGGATDTQYF
. | 16 | TRBJ1-4 | . | TRBV11-2 | TGTGCCAGCAGTCCGAGGCTCGGGGGGGATAATGAAAAACTGTTTTTT | CASSPRLGGDNEKLFF
. | 16 | TRBJ2-7 | TRBD2 | TRBV9 | TGTGCCAGCAGCGTAGGCGGGAGCCATATTTCTGACGAGCAGTACTTC | CASSVGGSHISDEQYF
. | 15 | TRBJ1-3 | . | TRBV6-6 | TGTGCCAGTACAACCGGGACTGGCTCTGGAAACACCATATATTTT | CASTTGTGSGNTIYF
. | 14 | TRBJ2-2 | . | TRBV5-1 | TGCGCCAGCAGCTTGTCCGCGGACACCGGGGAGCTGTTTTTT | CASSLSADTGELFF
. | 14 | TRBJ1-1 | . | TRBV9 | TGTGCCAGCAGCGTACAGGTCATGAACACTGAAGCTTTCTTT | CASSVQVMNTEAFF
once | 15 | TRBJ2-7 | TRBD2 | TRBV19 | TGTGCCAGTAGTATATTGGCTAGCGGGAGGGACGAGCAGTACTTC | CASSILASGRDEQYF
few | 15 | TRBJ2-7 | TRBD2 | TRBV25-1 | TGTGCCAGCAGTGCCCCCGGGCTAGCGGGGGTCGAGCAGTACTTC | CASSAPGLAGVEQYF
. | 14 | TRBJ1-6 | . | TRBV4-2 | TGTGCCAGCAGCCAAGCAGGGTCCAATTCACCCCTCCACTTT | CASSQAGSNSPLHF
few | 15 | TRBJ2-5 | . | TRBV2 | TGTGCCAGCAGTGGGGTGGGGGGGGCCCAAGAGACCCAGTACTTC | CASSGVGGAQETQYF